Listed below are T cell receptor beta chains from one sample, sequenced in a study of blood T cell repertoires in COVID-19. The repertoire was sequenced with immunoSEQ multiplex PCR; TCRdb's copy has only in-frame clones and lacks some. The sample has 200,000 to 300,000 clones; around nine tenths are singletons. The sequencing input was PBMCs or T cells enriched from blood (not recorded which). Source of these receptors: a woman under 30 who had recovered from COVID-19. Both conserved end residues are part of each CDR3. Fields, in order: V gene, J gene, clone size, D gene, CDR3 DNA, CDR3 protein. The D gene is left open where the match is weak. The size entry is marked missing in some rows and otherwise reads once, few, many or a size class.

TRBV5-1,TRBJ1-1,NA,NA,TGCGCCAGCAGCAGTCGGGACACCCTGAACACTGAAGCTTTCTTT,CASSSRDTLNTEAFF
TRBV7-9,TRBJ2-1,NA,TRBD2,TGTGCCAGCGGGGGGACTAGCGGGAGTGGGGTCAATGAGCAGTTCTTC,CASGGTSGSGVNEQFF
TRBV2,TRBJ2-5,NA,TRBD2,TGTGCCAGCAGTAAGGGACTAGCGGGAGTTGGGGAGACCCAGTACTTC,CASSKGLAGVGETQYF
TRBV7-2,TRBJ1-5,NA,NA,TGTGCCAGCAGTCGTAGCCGGGACAATAATCAGCCCCAGCATTTT,CASSRSRDNNQPQHF
TRBV7-9,TRBJ1-1,few,NA,TGTGCCAGCAGCAGCGACCGGGCTGAAGCTTTCTTT,CASSSDRAEAFF
TRBV7-6,TRBJ2-3,NA,NA,TGTGCCAGCAGCTTAGGGACTCCCTCGAGAGATACGCAGTATTTT,CASSLGTPSRDTQYF
TRBV4-3,TRBJ1-5,NA,NA,TGCGCCAGCAGCCAAGATTGGGGCCTTCTGCAGCCCCAGCATTTT,CASSQDWGLLQPQHF
TRBV28,TRBJ1-6,NA,TRBD1,TGTGCCAGCAGTCTAAACGACAGGGGTTTTACTTCACCCCTCCACTTT,CASSLNDRGFTSPLHF
TRBV11-3,TRBJ2-1,NA,NA,TGTGCCAGCAGGACAGTCAGTGGGCGGGGTCCCAATGAGCAGTTCTTC,CASRTVSGRGPNEQFF
TRBV28,TRBJ2-7,NA,NA,TGTGCCAGCAGTTTACCGGGAGAGTCCTACGAGCAGTACTTC,CASSLPGESYEQYF
TRBV19,TRBJ1-5,NA,TRBD1,TGTGCCAGTAGTAGGCAGGGGGGCTATAGCAATCAGCCCCAGCATTTT,CASSRQGGYSNQPQHF
TRBV9,TRBJ2-5,NA,NA,TGTGCCAGCAGCGTCACGGGACTCGGAGAGACCCAGTACTTC,CASSVTGLGETQYF
TRBV16,TRBJ2-1,NA,NA,TGTGCCAGCAGCCAATATTTAGATCTTGGCCCTAGCCCAATAGAGCAGTTCTTC,CASSQYLDLGPSPIEQFF
TRBV5-4,TRBJ2-7,NA,TRBD1,TGTGTCAGCAGCTTGTCGGGACAGGACTACGAGCAGTACTTC,CVSSLSGQDYEQYF
TRBV7-9,TRBJ1-2,NA,NA,TGTGCCAGCAGCCCGCACGAAGGGGAAGCTGGCTACACCTTC,CASSPHEGEAGYTF
TRBV7-8,TRBJ1-1,NA,TRBD1,TGTGCCAGCAGCTTCGACAGGGACACTGAAGCTTTCTTT,CASSFDRDTEAFF
TRBV3-1/TRBV3-2,TRBJ2-5,NA,TRBD2,TGTGCCACCGGACTAGCGGGAGATCCAGAACAAGAGACCCAGTACTTC,CATGLAGDPEQETQYF
TRBV30,TRBJ1-2,NA,NA,TGTGCCTGGAGCGACAGTCAATATGGCTACACCTTC,CAWSDSQYGYTF
TRBV7-2,TRBJ1-4,NA,NA,TGTGCCAGCAGCGGGTCCGGTGGGGGGTTAAGGGAAAAACTGTTTTTT,CASSGSGGGLREKLFF
TRBV19,TRBJ2-5,NA,TRBD2,TGTGCCAGTAGTATAGGGGGAGGGCCAGAGACCCAGTACTTC,CASSIGGGPETQYF
TRBV19,TRBJ1-1,NA,NA,TGTGCCAGTAGTAAACCGGGCACTGAAGCTTTCTTT,CASSKPGTEAFF
TRBV6-4,TRBJ2-2,NA,TRBD2,TGTGCCAGCAGTAAAAGTAGCGGGAAAACCGGGGAGCTGTTTTTT,CASSKSSGKTGELFF
TRBV6-5,TRBJ2-7,NA,NA,TGTGCCAGCAGTTACTCCGGGGTCTCCTACGAGCAGTACTTC,CASSYSGVSYEQYF
TRBV14,TRBJ1-1,NA,NA,TGTGCCAGCAGCCAAGGCGCAGGGGTCACTGAAGCTTTCTTT,CASSQGAGVTEAFF
TRBV6-5,TRBJ2-7,NA,TRBD2,TGTGCCAGCACCCGGACTAGCGGGTACTCCTACGAGCAGTACTTC,CASTRTSGYSYEQYF
TRBV24-1,TRBJ2-1,NA,TRBD1,TGTGCCACCAGTGACCGTGCAGGGGGCTACAATGAGCAGTTCTTC,CATSDRAGGYNEQFF
TRBV5-1,TRBJ2-7,NA,NA,TGCGCCAGCAGCTTCGGAAGCGGGTTGGGCTACGAGCAGTACTTC,CASSFGSGLGYEQYF
TRBV5-4,TRBJ1-3,NA,NA,TGTGCCAGCAGCTTGGATCCGGGGACTGGAAACACCATATATTTT,CASSLDPGTGNTIYF
TRBV27,TRBJ2-7,NA,TRBD1,TGTGCCAGCAGTTCCAGAGACAGGGGGCGGGTCGAGCAGTACTTC,CASSSRDRGRVEQYF